This T cell receptor beta chain originates from a study of response to subunit inactivated influenza vaccine. Germline values: CDR1 MNHEY, CDR2 SVGAGI. V lost 0 bases and J 5 bases, leaving 14 bases between the germline ends. The length of the CDR3 is 15 residues. TCRdb called the RT-PCR reads again in MiXCR, with one record for every CDR3 protein. This table holds around 160,000 distinct CDR3 sequences, around 9.9% found once. Study observations and caveats: T cells newly recruited by each seasonal influenza vaccination are few, the authors suggested.

As regards this clonotype: Its antigen is not known.

Here the sequenced sample was non-naive T cells sorted from PBMCs, taken 45 days after vaccination. The clonotype was recovered from a man in his fifties or sixties who received an inactivated influenza vaccine. This sequence joins TRBV6-5 and TRBJ2-7; D is uncertain. The CDR3 DNA is TGTGCCAGCAGTTACTCGACCAGACTCCGCAACGAGCAGTACTTC. Protein product: CASSYSTRLRNEQYF.